The 30 T cell receptor beta chains below all came from one sample that was sequenced in a study of cytomegalovirus exposure and HLA in healthy donors. Only in-frame clones appear in the TCRdb table, and some are missing; sequencing was by immunoSEQ multiplex PCR. This table holds roughly 90,000 clones, approximately 81% found once. Material for sequencing was PBMCs. The receptors stem from a man younger than 35 in good health and CMV-seropositive.

The chain has TRBV5-1 and TRBJ2-5; D perhaps matches TRBD1 (6 bases). Trimming took off 2 bases at V and 4 bases at J, with 9 bases between the two ends. The CDR3 loop spans 13 amino acids. Per germline, CDR1 SGHRS and CDR2 YFSETQ. The CDR3 spells CASSLQGGETQYF. The CDR3 DNA reads as TGCGCCAGCAGCTTACAGGGTGGAGAGACCCAGTACTTC. The variable domain in full, completed from reference TRBV5-1 and TRBJ2-5, reads KAGVTQTPRYLIKTRGQQVTLSCSPISGHRSVSWYQQTPGQGLQFLFEYFSETQRNKGNFPGRFSGRQFSNSRSEMNVSTLELGDSALYLCASSLQGGETQYFGPGTRLLVL.

This clone was detected many times. The genes are TRBV6-1 and TRBJ2-2, with 9 bases matching TRBD1. The V gene's germline CDR1 is MNHNS and CDR2 SASEGT. The CDR3 runs to 14 residues. V trimming: 1 base; J trimming: 6 bases; junction bases outside the gene matches: 0. As DNA, the CDR3 is TGTGCCAGCAGTGAAGGGACAGGGGCCGGGGAGCTGTTTTTT. Its translation is CASSEGTGAGELFF.

The V gene is TRBV6-5, the J gene TRBJ1-1; a weak D match, TRBD1 (5 bases). The V gene lost 7 bases and the J gene lost 5 bases, with 20 bases spanning the gap. Germline CDR1 and CDR2: MNHEY and SVGAGI. CDR3 length: 15 residues. CDR3 residues: CASMIGPAGGTEAFF. The CDR3 DNA reads TGTGCCAGCATGATAGGTCCCGCCGGGGGGACTGAAGCTTTCTTT.

This clone has just one count. The chain recombines TRBV2 with TRBJ2-2, with D unresolved. Germline CDR1 SNHLY, CDR2 FYNNEI. CDR3 length: 15 amino acids. V was shortened by 4 bases and J by 4 bases, with 13 bases between the two germline ends. The CDR3 DNA reads TGTGCCAGCAGTGTCGGTGCTCTCTCCACCGGGGAGCTGTTTTTT. As protein: CASSVGALSTGELFF.

This clone was counted a single time. This sequence joins TRBV5-1 and TRBJ2-5; no clear D. The CDR3 runs 12 residues. V was shortened by 0 bases and J by 5 bases, with 5 bases between the two germline ends. Germline assignment: CDR1 SGHRS and CDR2 YFSETQ. CDR3 region: CASSLAEETQYF. Here the CDR3 DNA reads TGCGCCAGCAGCTTGGCCGAGGAGACCCAGTACTTC.

The chain employs TRBV27 and TRBJ2-2; 8 bases match TRBD1. Germline loops: CDR1 MNHEY, CDR2 SMNVEV (reference sequence). The CDR3 extends over 16 amino acids. V lost 2 bases, J lost 7 bases, and 9 bases stayed unmatched. CDR3 loop: CASSLGAGGVSGELFF. CDR3 nucleotides: TGTGCCAGCAGTTTAGGGGCAGGGGGCGTGAGCGGGGAGCTGTTTTTT.

The V gene is TRBV11-2, the J gene TRBJ1-1; D uncertain. The CDR3 is 11 residues long. V lost 5 bases and J lost 4, with 5 bases in between. Germline CDR1 and CDR2: SGHAT and FQNNGV. DNA of the CDR3: TGTGCCAGCAGCACCAGCACTGAAGCTTTCTTT. It yields the protein CASSTSTEAFF.

This CDR3 is CASSGAPTTTDTQYF. The CDR3 DNA reads TGTGCCAGCAGCGGGGCCCCGACCACCACAGATACGCAGTATTTT. V usage is TRBV7-9 and J usage is TRBJ2-3; D might be TRBD1 (5 bases). Trimming cost V 5 bases and J 2 bases, with 14 bases left between them. The CDR3 is 15 residues long. The germline CDR1 and CDR2 sequences are SEHNR and FQNEAQ (reference sequence).

The chain joins TRBV30 to TRBJ2-7; TRBD1 matches 7 bases. The germline gives CDR1 GTSNPN, CDR2 SVGIG (reference sequence). This CDR3 spans 17 amino acids. V gave up 4 bases and J gave up 9 bases; unmatched junction bases: 24. CDR3: CAWTGRQGSRVTWGQYF. Here the CDR3 DNA reads TGTGCCTGGACGGGGCGACAGGGTTCCCGGGTGACTTGGGGGCAGTACTTC.

The chain recombines TRBV4-1 with TRBJ2-7, with TRBD1 matching over 7 bases. The germline gives CDR1 MGHRA, CDR2 YSYEKL. V lost 3 bases to trimming and J lost 6 bases; unmatched junction nucleotides: 5. CDR3 length: 13 residues. CDR3: CASSQVTGSEQYF. The CDR3 nucleotides are TGCGCCAGCAGCCAGGTGACAGGGTCCGAGCAGTACTTC.

The genes are TRBV10-3 and TRBJ1-1; TRBD1 might be the D (5 bases). The V end was cut by 3 bases, the J end by 1 base, with 27 bases between. The CDR3 runs to 20 residues. Germline V lookup: CDR1 ENHRY, CDR2 SYGVKD. The CDR3 is CAISETDEDRFKLKNTEAFF. The CDR3 region has the DNA TGTGCCATCAGTGAAACAGATGAAGACAGATTCAAACTTAAGAACACTGAAGCTTTCTTT.

Here the CDR3 DNA reads TGTGCCAGCAGCGCAAGGCGGGGACCTGACAACACAGATACGCAGTATTTT. The encoded protein is CASSARRGPDNTDTQYF. The rearrangement links TRBV9 to TRBJ2-3; TRBD2 might be the D (6 bases). The CDR3 sequence is 17 residues long. V was cut by 3 bases and J by 2 bases, with 19 bases left in between. CDR1 and CDR2 from the germline V gene are SGDLS and YYNGEE. The full variable domain, completed using reference TRBV9 and TRBJ2-3, is DSGVTQTPKHLITATGQRVTLRCSPRSGDLSVYWYQQSLDQGLQFLIQYYNGEERAKGNILERFSAQQFPDLHSELNLSSLELGDSALYFCASSARRGPDNTDTQYFGPGTRLTVL.

Here the CDR3 DNA reads TGTGCCAGCAGTTCCGGGTATGAGAACACTGAAGCTTTCTTT. Translation: CASSSGYENTEAFF. V gene TRBV5-4 combines with J gene TRBJ1-1; D remains ambiguous. Trimming pared 5 bases from V and 1 base from J, leaving 12 bases between. The CDR3 spans 14 residues. Germline V gives CDR1 SGHNT, CDR2 YYREEE (reference sequence).

The chain carries TRBV14 and TRBJ1-1; 7 bases are shared with TRBD1. Per germline, CDR1 SGHDN and CDR2 FVKESK. The ends lost 1 base at V and 0 bases at J; junction bases unmatched: 14. The CDR3 extends over 19 amino acids. The CDR3 loop reads CASSQGNWVDRLMNTEAFF. In nucleotides, the CDR3 is TGTGCCAGCAGCCAAGGAAATTGGGTGGACAGGCTGATGAACACTGAAGCTTTCTTT.

The chain is built from TRBV11-2 and TRBJ2-3; D uncertain. V lost 8 bases to trimming and J lost 3 bases, with 3 bases between them. This CDR3 has 10 amino acids. CDR1 is SGHAT, CDR2 FQNNGV, per germline. The CDR3, as DNA: TGTGCCAGCTCAACAGATACGCAGTATTTT. The encoded protein is CASSTDTQYF. The whole variable domain, filled in from reference TRBV11-2 and TRBJ2-3, reads EAGVAQSPRYKIIEKRQSVAFWCNPISGHATLYWYQQILGQGPKLLIQFQNNGVVDDSQLPKDRFSAERLKGVDSTLKIQPAKLEDSAVYLCASSTDTQYFGPGTRLTVL.

CDR3 residues: CASSQYTGLEQYF. The CDR3 coding sequence is TGCGCCAGCAGCCAATATACAGGTCTCGAGCAGTACTTC. This sequence joins TRBV4-1 and TRBJ2-7, with a possible D match to TRBD1 (5 bases). Germline V gene sequence: CDR1 MGHRA, CDR2 YSYEKL. The CDR3 loop spans 13 amino acids. V lost 2 bases to trimming and J lost 6 bases, with 11 bases between them.

The chain combines TRBV5-1 with TRBJ2-3; 8 bases line up with TRBD1. This CDR3 is built from 15 residues. Germline V gives CDR1 SGHRS, CDR2 YFSETQ. Losses at the gene ends were 4 bases for V and 4 bases for J; bases not matched to a gene: 8. The chain's CDR3 is CASSATGDGADTQYF. The CDR3 region has the DNA TGCGCCAGCAGCGCGACAGGGGATGGGGCAGATACGCAGTATTTT.

This rearrangement joins TRBV5-1 to TRBJ2-5, with 7 bases identical to TRBD1. The V gene's germline CDR1 is SGHRS and CDR2 YFSETQ. There are 16 residues in the CDR3. The trim removed 3 bases at V and 1 base at J, leaving 9 bases unmatched. CDR3 sequence (DNA): TGCGCCAGCAGCTACCGGGACCCAGGGGGCCAAGAGACCCAGTACTTC. This encodes CASSYRDPGGQETQYF.

This clone was picked up a small number of times. The genes are TRBV30 and TRBJ1-5; TRBD1 aligns across 7 bases. With 0 bases clipped from V and 7 bases from J, the junction kept 12 bases outside the gene matches. The CDR3 is 16 residues long. The germline V gene encodes CDR1 GTSNPN and CDR2 SVGIG (reference sequence). CDR3 sequence: CAWSVRDSPAGQPQHF. CDR3 in DNA: TGTGCCTGGAGTGTAAGGGACAGCCCTGCAGGGCAGCCCCAGCATTTT.

In DNA, the CDR3 is TGCGCCAGCAGCTTGGGACAGGGGGGTAGGACAGATACGCAGTATTTT. Its protein product is CASSLGQGGRTDTQYF. The chain uses TRBV5-1 and TRBJ2-3, with TRBD1 matching over 9 bases. The V and J ends lost 0 bases and 3 bases, in that order; junction bases with no gene match: 5. The CDR3 length is 16 residues. The V gene's germline CDR1 is SGHRS and CDR2 YFSETQ.

J is TRBJ2-6 and V is TRBV4-1; 11 bases are a match to TRBD2. With 5 bases clipped from V and 1 base from J, the junction kept 7 bases outside the gene matches. The CDR3 runs to 18 residues. The germline V gene encodes CDR1 MGHRA and CDR2 YSYEKL. This CDR3 reads CASSFRTSGRSGANVLTF. In nucleotides, the CDR3 is TGCGCCAGCAGCTTCCGGACTAGCGGGCGTTCTGGGGCCAACGTCCTGACTTTC.

The chain is built from TRBV4-1 and TRBJ2-5; 8 bases align to TRBD2. Trimming removed 2 bases from V and 4 bases from J; junction bases left unmatched: 3. The CDR3 extends over 14 amino acids. Germline CDR1 and CDR2: MGHRA and YSYEKL. As DNA, the CDR3 is TGCGCCAGCAGCCAATATGCGGGAGGAGAGACCCAGTACTTC. It codes for CASSQYAGGETQYF.

This clone was seen just once. V gene TRBV5-4 combines with J gene TRBJ1-2, with 8 bases lining up with TRBD1. This CDR3 is 16 amino acids long. V lost 0 bases, J lost 2 bases, and 6 bases stayed unmatched. CDR1 is SGHNT, CDR2 YYREEE, per germline (reference sequence). The CDR3 loop reads CASSLDRGNFNYGYTF. The CDR3, as DNA: TGTGCCAGCAGCTTGGACAGGGGGAATTTCAACTATGGCTACACCTTC.

In this sample, this clone turned up once. The V gene is TRBV2, the J gene TRBJ1-4; D not certain. Trimming pared 8 bases from V and 8 bases from J, leaving 12 bases between. CDR1 and CDR2 (germline): SNHLY, FYNNEI. This CDR3 has 12 amino acids. CDR3 region: CASRGDNEKLFF. CDR3 sequence (DNA): TGTGCCAGCCGAGGAGATAACGAAAAACTGTTTTTT.

A single count supports this clone. The chain has TRBV7-6 and TRBJ2-1; 7 positions agree with TRBD2. The CDR3 contains 16 residues. CDR1 and CDR2 from the germline V gene are SGHVS and FNYEAQ. After removal of 1 base from V and 0 bases from J, the junction contained 3 bases not matched to a gene. The CDR3 sequence is CASSLGGGPSYNEQFF. The CDR3 nucleotides are TGTGCCAGCAGCTTAGGCGGGGGTCCCTCCTACAATGAGCAGTTCTTC.

By sample share, this clone is medium-sized. At the DNA level, this CDR3 is encoded by other sequences in the same sample as well. The CDR3 sequence is CASSRGQGDQPQHF. In DNA form, the CDR3 reads TGCGCCAGCAGCCGGGGACAGGGGGATCAGCCCCAGCATTTT. This chain connects TRBV4-1 to TRBJ1-5; 11 bases match TRBD1. CDR1 and CDR2 (germline): MGHRA, YSYEKL. The CDR3 extends over 14 amino acids. Germline trimming cut 4 bases from V and 5 bases from J; bases unmatched to any gene: 1.

The rearrangement links TRBV5-5 to TRBJ1-4, with a possible D match to TRBD1 (5 bases). CDR3 size: 11 residues. Germline V CDR1 and CDR2: SGHKS, YYEKEE (reference sequence). Trimming cost V 5 bases and J 8 bases, with 7 bases left between them. The CDR3 spells CASSQGEKLFF. The CDR3 nucleotides read TGTGCCAGCAGTCAGGGAGAAAAACTGTTTTTT. Variable domain in full (rest from reference TRBV5-5 and TRBJ1-4): DAGVTQSPTHLIKTRGQQVTLRCSPISGHKSVSWYQQVLGQGPQFIFQYYEKEERGRGNFPDRFSARQFPNYSSELNVNALLLGDSALYLCASSQGEKLFFGSGTQLSVL.

The V and J genes are TRBV5-4 and TRBJ2-7; 10 nucleotides agree with TRBD2. Germline V gives CDR1 SGHNT, CDR2 YYREEE (reference sequence). The length of the CDR3 is 18 residues. The junction had 13 bases not matched to a gene; V was cut back by 4 bases and J by 0 bases. The CDR3, as DNA: TGTGCCAGCAGCCCGAGACCCCTAGCGGGGGCTTTCTCCTACGAGCAGTACTTC. Protein sequence: CASSPRPLAGAFSYEQYF.

The genes are TRBV19 and TRBJ1-1; D ambiguous. Germline V gene data show CDR1 as LNHDA and CDR2 as SQIVND (reference sequence). This CDR3 is built from 15 residues. The V and J ends lost 8 bases and 2 bases respectively, with 18 bases between them. The CDR3 reads CASSDRRISNTEAFF. The CDR3 DNA is TGTGCCAGTTCAGACCGAAGAATTAGCAACACTGAAGCTTTCTTT.

This chain uses TRBV5-1 with TRBJ2-2; D is undetermined. The length of the CDR3 is 15 residues. Germline V gives CDR1 SGHRS, CDR2 YFSETQ. The V end was cut by 1 base, the J end by 4 bases, with 11 bases between. This chain's CDR3 is CASSLRSAGTGELFF. The DNA for the CDR3 is TGCGCCAGCAGCTTGCGAAGTGCAGGCACCGGGGAGCTGTTTTTT.